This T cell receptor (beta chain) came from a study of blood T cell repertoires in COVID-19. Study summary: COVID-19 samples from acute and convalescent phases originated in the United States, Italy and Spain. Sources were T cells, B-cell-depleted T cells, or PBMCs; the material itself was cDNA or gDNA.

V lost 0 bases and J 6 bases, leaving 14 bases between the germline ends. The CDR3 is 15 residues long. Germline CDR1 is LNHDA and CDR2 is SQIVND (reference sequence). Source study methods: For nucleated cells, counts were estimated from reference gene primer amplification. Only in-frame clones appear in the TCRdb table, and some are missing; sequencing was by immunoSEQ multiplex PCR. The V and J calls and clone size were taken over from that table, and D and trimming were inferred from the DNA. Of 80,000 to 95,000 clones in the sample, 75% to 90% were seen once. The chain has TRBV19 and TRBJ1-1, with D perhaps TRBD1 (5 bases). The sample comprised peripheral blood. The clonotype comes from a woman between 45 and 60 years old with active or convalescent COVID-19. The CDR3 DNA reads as TGTGCCAGTAGTATAGATCGGGGGGGGACCGCTGAAGCTTTCTTT. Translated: CASSIDRGGTAEAFF.